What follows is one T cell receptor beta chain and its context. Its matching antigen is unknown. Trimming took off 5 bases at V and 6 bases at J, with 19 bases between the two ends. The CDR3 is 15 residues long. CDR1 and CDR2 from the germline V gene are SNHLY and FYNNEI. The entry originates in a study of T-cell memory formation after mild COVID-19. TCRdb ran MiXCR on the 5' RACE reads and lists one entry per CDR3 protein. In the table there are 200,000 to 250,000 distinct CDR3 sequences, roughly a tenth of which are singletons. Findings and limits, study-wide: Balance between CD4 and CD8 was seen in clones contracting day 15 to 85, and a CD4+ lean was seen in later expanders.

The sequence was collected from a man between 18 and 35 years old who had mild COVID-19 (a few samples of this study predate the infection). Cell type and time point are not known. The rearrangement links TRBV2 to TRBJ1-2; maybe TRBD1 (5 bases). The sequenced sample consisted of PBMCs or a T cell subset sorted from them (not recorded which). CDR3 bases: TGTGCCAGCAGTACCAGCTACCGGCAAGGGGATGGCTACACCTTC. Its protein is CASSTSYRQGDGYTF.